Following are 24 T cell receptor beta chains from one sample sequenced in a study of T cell changes during pregnancy in multiple sclerosis (dated by TCRdb to between 2018 and 2021). Library preparation employed the immunoSEQ multiplex PCR assay. TCRdb retrieved this table from immuneACCESS and kept in-frame rearrangements only. Not all clones are present; in checked studies, unresolved V genes account for under half, and no reason is known for the remainder. Counted in this sample were tens of thousands of clones; around 90% of them appeared once. Of the sample, 4.8% is held by the ten largest clones. Here the sequenced sample was peripheral blood, taken in the first trimester of pregnancy. The source is a female donor in good health, enrolled as a control in a pregnancy study.

The gene calls are TRBV18 and TRBJ2-5; 8 nucleotides match TRBD1. V trimming: 4 bases; J trimming: 2 bases; junction bases outside the gene matches: 6. The CDR3 sequence is 15 residues long. Germline assignment: CDR1 KGHSH and CDR2 LQKENI. The CDR3: CASSLQGAKQETQYF. The DNA of the CDR3 is TGTGCCAGCTCACTCCAGGGGGCAAAGCAAGAGACCCAGTACTTC. Filled out from reference TRBV18 and TRBJ2-5, the complete variable domain reads NAGVMQNPRHLVRRRGQEARLRCSPMKGHSHVYWYRQLPEEGLKFMVYLQKENIIDESGMPKERFSAEFPKEGPSILRIQQVVRGDSAAYFCASSLQGAKQETQYFGPGTRLLVL.

This CDR3 is CASSHRGSQETQYF. CDR3 in DNA: TGTGCCAGCAGCCACCGCGGATCTCAAGAGACCCAGTACTTC. The chain joins TRBV5-6 to TRBJ2-5; the D is unclear. From germline, CDR1 is SGHDT and CDR2 YYEEEE. Trimming took 4 bases from V and 2 from J, leaving 12 bases between them. This CDR3 has 14 residues.

The V and J genes are TRBV7-2 and TRBJ2-1; 11 positions agree with TRBD2. Germline-derived CDR1 and CDR2 are SGHTA and FQGNSA. This CDR3 region has 18 residues. The ends lost 1 base at V and 0 bases at J; junction bases unmatched: 5. The CDR3 DNA reads TGTGCCAGCAGCTTAGTGGCTAGCGGGAGGAGCTCCTACAATGAGCAGTTCTTC. Its protein is CASSLVASGRSSYNEQFF.

The chain employs TRBV5-1 and TRBJ1-1; D gene unclear. The V and J ends lost 3 bases and 10 bases respectively, with 16 bases between them. Germline CDR1 SGHRS, CDR2 YFSETQ. The CDR3 is 13 amino acids. The CDR3 is CASSYEGPEPAFF. The CDR3, as DNA: TGCGCCAGCAGCTACGAGGGCCCCGAACCAGCTTTCTTT.

This chain joins TRBV6-5 and TRBJ1-1; the D gene is possibly TRBD1 (5 bases). The CDR3 is 14 amino acids. With 2 bases removed from V and 0 bases from J, the gap between germline ends came to 7 bases. Per germline, CDR1 MNHEY and CDR2 SVGAGI. The CDR3 sequence: CASSYDSMNTEAFF. As DNA, the CDR3 is TGTGCCAGCAGTTACGACAGCATGAACACTGAAGCTTTCTTT.

The gene calls are TRBV7-9 and TRBJ1-1; D gene uncertain. The CDR3 loop spans 14 amino acids. Trimming took off 2 bases at V and 1 base at J, with 8 bases between the two ends. The V gene's germline CDR1 is SEHNR and CDR2 FQNEAQ (reference sequence). The CDR3 DNA is TGTGCCAGCAGCTTATTAGCCCCGAACACTGAAGCTTTCTTT. Translating it yields CASSLLAPNTEAFF.

J is TRBJ1-5 and V is TRBV5-8; 7 bases match TRBD1. CDR3 length: 15 amino acids. CDR1 is SGHTS, CDR2 YDEGEE, per germline. V shed 0 bases and J 3 bases; nucleotides not matched to a gene: 3. In DNA form, the CDR3 reads TGTGCCAGCAGCTTGGACGACAGGGTCAATCAGCCCCAGCATTTT. Amino acids: CASSLDDRVNQPQHF. The variable domain in full, with the rest retrieved from reference TRBV5-8 and TRBJ1-5, is EAGVTQSPTHLIKTRGQQATLRCSPISGHTSVYWYQQALGLGLQFLLWYDEGEERNRGNFPPRFSGRQFPNYSSELNVNALELEDSALYLCASSLDDRVNQPQHFGDGTRLSIL.

The rearrangement uses TRBV5-1 and TRBJ2-3; D gene ambiguous. The CDR3 runs 13 residues. V dropped 5 bases and J dropped 0 bases, with 7 bases sitting between them. Looked up from germline, CDR1 is SGHRS and CDR2 is YFSETQ. CDR3 loop: CASRYRSTDTQYF. In nucleotides, the CDR3 is TGCGCCAGCAGGTACAGAAGCACAGATACGCAGTATTTT.

J is TRBJ1-3 and V is TRBV9; D perhaps matches TRBD1 (5 bases). Per the germline V gene, CDR1 is SGDLS and CDR2 is YYNGEE. The CDR3 covers 15 residues. Trimming pared 2 bases from V and 0 bases from J, leaving 9 bases between. The chain's CDR3 is CASSVLDSSGNTIYF. Written as DNA, the CDR3 is TGTGCCAGCAGCGTTTTAGACAGCTCTGGAAACACCATATATTTT.

This clone was counted a few times. The chain uses TRBV2 and TRBJ1-6; TRBD1 aligns across 9 bases. The V segment lost 6 bases and the J segment 7 bases; nucleotides outside the gene matches: 4. The CDR3 covers 14 residues. CDR1 SNHLY and CDR2 FYNNEI come from the germline V gene. The CDR3 loop is CASRRTGENSPLHF. CDR3 nucleotides: TGTGCCAGCAGAAGGACAGGGGAAAATTCACCCCTCCACTTT.

The genes are TRBV7-2 and TRBJ2-1; 9 nucleotides align to TRBD1. CDR1 and CDR2 (germline): SGHTA, FQGNSA. The CDR3 contains 13 residues. V shed 3 bases, J shed 8 bases, and the junction held 2 bases outside the gene matches. CDR3 in DNA: TGTGCCAGCAGCTTCGACAGGGGGGATGAGCAGTTCTTC. Protein: CASSFDRGDEQFF.

This clone was seen once. This sequence joins TRBV27 and TRBJ2-1; TRBD1 aligns across 7 bases. Germline loops: CDR1 MNHEY, CDR2 SMNVEV (reference sequence). V was pared by 9 bases and J by 12 bases, with 11 bases of the junction left unmatched. This CDR3 comprises 12 residues. The CDR3 DNA reads as TGTGCCAGTGGGGGTTCCGGGACAGTGCAGTTCTTC. Protein: CASGGSGTVQFF.

The rearrangement uses TRBV13 and TRBJ2-3, with 10 positions matching TRBD2. CDR1 and CDR2 from the germline V gene are PRHDT and FYEKMQ (reference sequence). The CDR3 is made up of 18 amino acids. V shed 0 bases, J shed 2 bases, and the junction held 8 bases outside the gene matches. The chain's CDR3 is CASSLGLKRGGPTDTQYF. The CDR3 bases are TGTGCCAGCAGCTTAGGCCTTAAGCGGGGGGGGCCCACAGATACGCAGTATTTT. The full variable domain, its missing parts supplied by reference TRBV13 and TRBJ2-3, is AAGVIQSPRHLIKEKRETATLKCYPIPRHDTVYWYQQGPGQDPQFLISFYEKMQSDKGSIPDRFSAQQFSDYHSELNMSSLELGDSALYFCASSLGLKRGGPTDTQYFGPGTRLTVL.

The chain carries TRBV11-3 and TRBJ1-1, with TRBD1 as a possible D gene (6 bases). CDR1 and CDR2 from the germline V gene are SGHNT and YENEEA. The CDR3 totals 14 residues. Between the trimmed V and J ends, which lost 4 bases and 10 bases, there was a span of 19 bases. CDR3 loop: CASSSKDRAKGAFF. The CDR3 DNA follows: TGTGCCAGCAGCTCAAAGGACAGAGCCAAGGGAGCTTTCTTT.

This sequence joins TRBV6-6 and TRBJ1-2, with 7 bases lining up with TRBD1. Germline CDR1 and CDR2: MNHNY and SVGAGI (reference sequence). CDR3 length: 14 amino acids. The ends lost 7 bases at V and 2 bases at J; junction bases unmatched: 7. The CDR3 here is CASIPPGQNYGYTF. As DNA, the CDR3 is TGTGCCAGCATCCCACCGGGACAGAACTATGGCTACACCTTC.

J is TRBJ1-1 and V is TRBV27; D perhaps matches TRBD1 (6 bases). V gave up 4 bases and J gave up 5 bases, with 11 bases separating them. This CDR3 spans 13 amino acids. Germline values: CDR1 MNHEY, CDR2 SMNVEV (reference sequence). The CDR3, as DNA: TGTGCCAGCAGTTCCACAGGGATGACTGAAGCTTTCTTT. Its protein is CASSSTGMTEAFF.

This chain links TRBV19 with TRBJ2-7; D not certain. V lost 5 bases, J lost 0 bases, and 14 bases lay in between. The CDR3 is 15 amino acids. CDR1 and CDR2 from the germline V gene are LNHDA and SQIVND (reference sequence). In DNA, the CDR3 is TGTGCCAGTAGTTCCACCCGAGAGAGCTCCTACGAGCAGTACTTC. Translation gives CASSSTRESSYEQYF.

With regard to this clone: The junction and the germline gene differ at one end; a read error may be behind it. The V and J genes are TRBV18 and TRBJ2-5, with a weak D call TRBD2 (6 bases). The CDR3 consists of 15 residues. The germline V gene encodes CDR1 KGHSH and CDR2 LQKENI. The CDR3 DNA reads as TGTGCCAGCTCAACACCGGGACTCCCACAAGAGACCCAGTACTTC. This translates into CASSTPGLPQETQYF.

The chain is built from TRBV28 and TRBJ1-1; D is possibly TRBD1 (5 bases). The CDR3 runs to 14 residues. V shed 5 bases and J shed 1 base, with 11 bases lying between them. Germline lookup yields CDR1 MDHEN and CDR2 SYDVKM. The CDR3 bases are TGTGCCAGCAGTCTCCTAGGGGCGAACACTGAAGCTTTCTTT. It encodes CASSLLGANTEAFF.

The count of this clone is one. The chain couples TRBV30 to TRBJ1-1, with D uncertain. The CDR3 loop spans 13 amino acids. Germline values: CDR1 GTSNPN, CDR2 SVGIG (reference sequence). Trimming stripped 2 bases from V and 3 bases from J, with 10 bases between. The CDR3 DNA sequence: TGTGCCTGGAGTAGCGAGAGGGACACTGAAGCTTTCTTT. It encodes CAWSSERDTEAFF.

The J gene is TRBJ2-2, the V gene TRBV6-1; 11 bases align to TRBD2. V shed 4 bases, J shed 1 base, and the junction held 2 bases outside the gene matches. CDR3 length: 16 residues. The germline V gene encodes CDR1 MNHNS and CDR2 SASEGT. The DNA of the CDR3 is TGTGCCAGCAGTGGACTAGCGGGGCTGAACACCGGGGAGCTGTTTTTT. Its translation: CASSGLAGLNTGELFF.

The chain is built from TRBV5-1 and TRBJ1-4, with 9 bases matching TRBD1. Germline V gene data show CDR1 as SGHRS and CDR2 as YFSETQ. The length of the CDR3 is 15 residues. J lost 2 bases, V lost 3 bases, and 2 bases had no gene match. The CDR3 loop reads CASSWTGVTNEKLFF. CDR3 bases: TGCGCCAGCAGCTGGACAGGGGTGACTAATGAAAAACTGTTTTTT. Complete variable domain (other parts from reference TRBV5-1 and TRBJ1-4): KAGVTQTPRYLIKTRGQQVTLSCSPISGHRSVSWYQQTPGQGLQFLFEYFSETQRNKGNFPGRFSGRQFSNSRSEMNVSTLELGDSALYLCASSWTGVTNEKLFFGSGTQLSVL.

The V call is TRBV6-1, the J call TRBJ1-2, with TRBD1 as a possible D gene (6 bases). The CDR3 consists of 14 residues. Looked up from germline, CDR1 is MNHNS and CDR2 is SASEGT. V gave up 3 bases and J gave up 5 bases, with 13 bases separating them. The CDR3 is CASSEPTGTYGYTF. CDR3 coding DNA: TGTGCCAGCAGTGAGCCGACAGGAACATATGGCTACACCTTC.

The J gene is TRBJ2-1, the V gene TRBV4-1, with TRBD2 as a possible D gene (5 bases). V was shortened by 1 base and J by 2 bases, with 21 bases between the two germline ends. The CDR3 is made up of 19 amino acids. Germline V gene data show CDR1 as MGHRA and CDR2 as YSYEKL. The CDR3: CASSQGGRTLPLTYNEQFF. The DNA of the CDR3 is TGCGCCAGCAGCCAAGGTGGAAGGACTCTCCCTCTCACCTACAATGAGCAGTTCTTC.